This entry is about one T cell receptor beta chain. Antigen: not known. Read coverage stops 3 residues before the CDR3 terminus; the germline J gene supplies the remainder. Using immunoSEQ multiplex PCR, the repertoire was profiled, and TCRdb retains in-frame clones only, with some absent. Its table records about 40,000 clones. This record belongs to a study of T cells in women clearing cervical HPV infection. Study-wide results and caveats: CIN3+ cases had significantly higher TCR richness than controls; evenness did not differ. Effector/memory and HPV-specific T cells were not isolated, and association timing is unknown.

CDR1 is SEHNR and CDR2 is FQNEAQ in the germline V gene (reference sequence). V was clipped by 5 bases and J by 0 bases, with 11 bases between them. This CDR3 spans 15 amino acids. The specimen sequenced was blood buffy coat. The sequence came from a woman aged 18-70 years with a cervical HPV16 infection that either progressed to CIN3+ or cleared (not recorded which). The chain couples TRBV7-9 to TRBJ1-5; unclear D gene. This chain's CDR3 is CASSQTDNSNQPQHF. The sequenced part of the CDR3 DNA is TGTGCCAGCAGCCAAACTGATAATAGCAATCAGCCC.